This T cell receptor (beta chain) was obtained from a study of T-cell memory formation after mild COVID-19. Sample barcodes and UMIs were carried by the TCR alpha and TCR beta cDNA libraries that 5'RACE generated with constant-segment primers. TCRdb reanalysed the 5' RACE reads using MiXCR and keeps one entry per CDR3 protein. In the table there are tens of thousands of distinct CDR3 sequences, 9.3% of which are singletons. This CDR3 is built from 14 residues. The V end lost 3 bases, the J end lost 0 bases, and 6 bases lay between the germline ends. Study-wide results and limits: CD4+ contracting clones were found mainly in CM and EM, and CD8+ ones in EMRA. In pre-infection memory, a portion of responding clones appeared, which suggested that cross-reactive memory joined.

This clonotype was counted between two and nine times. Its antigen is not known. The chain links TRBV12-3 or TRBV12-4 to TRBJ1-5; D ambiguous. This TCR derives from a young man who had mild COVID-19 (a few samples of this study predate the infection). Cell type and time point are not known. The specimen sequenced was PBMCs or a T cell subset sorted from them (not recorded which). The CDR3 spells CASSFSDSNQPQHF. Written as DNA, the CDR3 is TGTGCCAGCAGTTTTTCGGATAGCAATCAGCCCCAGCATTTT.